This note documents a single TCR beta chain sequence. Germline CDR1 reads DFQATT; CDR2 reads SNEGSKA (reference sequence). The V end lost 4 bases, the J end lost 3 bases, and 19 bases lay between the germline ends. The CDR3 contains 15 residues. From the RT-PCR reads, TCRdb called clonotypes with MiXCR, one entry per CDR3 protein. The repertoire includes more than 550,000 distinct CDR3 sequences, approximately 15% of them detected once, and 3% to 4.5% sits in the top ten. This clonotype was obtained from a female donor in good health, serving as a healthy control. The sequenced material came from memory CD4+ T cells from blood. The chain uses TRBV20-1 and TRBJ2-7; TRBD1 might be the D (6 bases). The CDR3 region is CSATRGRGLGYEQYF. The CDR3 DNA follows: TGCAGTGCTACCCGTGGCAGGGGTCTGGGCTACGAGCAGTACTTC.